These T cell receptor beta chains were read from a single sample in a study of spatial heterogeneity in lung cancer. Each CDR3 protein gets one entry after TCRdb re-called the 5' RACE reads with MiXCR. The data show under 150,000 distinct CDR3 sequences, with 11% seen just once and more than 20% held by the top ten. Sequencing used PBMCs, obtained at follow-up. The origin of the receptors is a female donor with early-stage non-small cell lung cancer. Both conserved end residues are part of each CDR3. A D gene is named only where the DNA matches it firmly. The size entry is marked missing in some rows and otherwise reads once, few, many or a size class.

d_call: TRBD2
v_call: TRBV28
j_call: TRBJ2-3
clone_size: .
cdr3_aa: CASSVSSGTSTDTQYF
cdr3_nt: TGTGCCAGCAGTGTTTCTAGCGGAACTAGCACAGATACGCAGTATTTT

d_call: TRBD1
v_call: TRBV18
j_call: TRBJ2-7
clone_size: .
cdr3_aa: CASSPGTGLYEQYF
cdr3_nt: TGTGCCAGCTCACCCGGGACAGGGTTGTACGAGCAGTACTTC

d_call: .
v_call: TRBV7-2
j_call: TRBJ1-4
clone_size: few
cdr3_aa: CASSLSGARGEKLFF
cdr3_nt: TGTGCCAGCAGCTTATCAGGGGCTCGGGGAGAAAAACTGTTTTTT

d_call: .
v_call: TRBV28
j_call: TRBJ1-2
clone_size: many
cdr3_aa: CASSPDGYGYTF
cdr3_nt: TGTGCCAGCAGTCCGGACGGCTATGGCTACACCTTC

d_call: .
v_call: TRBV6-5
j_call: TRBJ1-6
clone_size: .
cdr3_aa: CASSPLRPGITVRSPLHF
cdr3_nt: TGTGCCAGCAGCCCCCTTCGACCCGGAATCACCGTCAGGTCACCCCTCCACTTT

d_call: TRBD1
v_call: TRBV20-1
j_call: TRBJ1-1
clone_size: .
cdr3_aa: CSARDEDRANTEAFF
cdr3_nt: TGCAGTGCTAGAGATGAGGACAGGGCGAACACTGAAGCTTTCTTT

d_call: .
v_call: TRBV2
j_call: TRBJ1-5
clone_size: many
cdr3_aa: CASSEVRQPQHF
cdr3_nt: TGTGCCAGCAGTGAAGTACGTCAGCCCCAGCATTTT

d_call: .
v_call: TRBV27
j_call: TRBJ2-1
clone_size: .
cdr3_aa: CASRGWGNNEQFF
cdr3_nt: TGTGCCAGCAGGGGCTGGGGGAACAATGAGCAGTTCTTC

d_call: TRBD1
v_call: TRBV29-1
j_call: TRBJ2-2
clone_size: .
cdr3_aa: CSAGLGTGNTGELFF
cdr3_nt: TGCAGCGCTGGGTTGGGGACAGGTAACACCGGGGAGCTGTTTTTT

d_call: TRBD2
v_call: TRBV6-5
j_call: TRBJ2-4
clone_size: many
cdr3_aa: CASSSSGLAKNIQYF
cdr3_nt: TGTGCCAGCAGCAGTAGCGGGTTAGCCAAAAACATTCAGTACTTC

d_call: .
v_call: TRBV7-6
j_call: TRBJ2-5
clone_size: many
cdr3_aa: CASSPGRNQETQYF
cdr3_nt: TGTGCCAGCAGCCCGGGACGAAACCAAGAGACCCAGTACTTC

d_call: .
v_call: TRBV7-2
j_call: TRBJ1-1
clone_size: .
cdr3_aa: CVSSLVRESEAFF
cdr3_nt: TGTGTCAGCAGCTTAGTAAGGGAGTCTGAAGCTTTCTTT

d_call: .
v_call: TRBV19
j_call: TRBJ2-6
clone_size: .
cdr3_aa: CASSMSTGANVLTF
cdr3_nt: TGTGCCAGTAGTATGTCTACTGGGGCCAACGTCCTGACTTTC

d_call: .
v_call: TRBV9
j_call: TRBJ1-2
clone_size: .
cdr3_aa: CDSSVGAKGNDGYTF
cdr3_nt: TGTGACAGCAGCGTCGGGGCCAAAGGAAACGATGGCTACACCTTC

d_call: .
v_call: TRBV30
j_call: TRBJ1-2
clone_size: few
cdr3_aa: CAWTPGNYGYTF
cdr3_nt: TGTGCCTGGACCCCAGGGAACTATGGCTACACCTTC

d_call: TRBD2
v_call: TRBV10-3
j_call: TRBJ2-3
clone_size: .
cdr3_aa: CAISRLAGTDTQYF
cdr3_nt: TGTGCCATCAGTAGACTAGCCGGCACAGATACGCAGTATTTT

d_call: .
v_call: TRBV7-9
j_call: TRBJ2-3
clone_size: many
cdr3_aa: CASSSTGASTDTQYF
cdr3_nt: TGTGCCAGCAGCTCGACAGGAGCTAGCACAGATACGCAGTATTTT

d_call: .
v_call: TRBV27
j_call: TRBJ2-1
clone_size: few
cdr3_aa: CASSLWAGALYNEQFF
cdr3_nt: TGTGCCAGCAGTTTATGGGCCGGGGCCCTCTACAATGAGCAGTTCTTC

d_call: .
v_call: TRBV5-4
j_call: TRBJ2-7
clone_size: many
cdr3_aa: CASSLADGSRQYF
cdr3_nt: TGTGCCAGCAGCTTGGCCGACGGGAGTCGTCAGTACTTC